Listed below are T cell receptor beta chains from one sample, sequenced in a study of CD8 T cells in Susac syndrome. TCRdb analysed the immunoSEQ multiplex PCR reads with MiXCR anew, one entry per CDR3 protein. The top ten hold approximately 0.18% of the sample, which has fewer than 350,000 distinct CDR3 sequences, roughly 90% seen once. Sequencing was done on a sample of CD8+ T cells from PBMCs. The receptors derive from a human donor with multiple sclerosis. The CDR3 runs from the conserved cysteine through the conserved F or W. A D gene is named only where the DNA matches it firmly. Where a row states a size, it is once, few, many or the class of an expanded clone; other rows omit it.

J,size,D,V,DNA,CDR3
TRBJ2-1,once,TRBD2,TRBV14,TGTGCCAGCAGCCAAGGGGGACTAGCGGGAGTTTTGTACAATGAGCAGTTCTTC,CASSQGGLAGVLYNEQFF
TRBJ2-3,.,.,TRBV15,TGTGCCACCAGCGAGATCCAGGGGACAGATACGCAGTATTTT,CATSEIQGTDTQYF
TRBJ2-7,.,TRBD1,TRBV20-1,TGCAGTGCTAGCGCTGACAGGGATGGTGTTATAGAGCAGTACTTC,CSASADRDGVIEQYF
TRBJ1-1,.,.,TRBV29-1,TGCAGCGTTGAAGATGGGGCTTTCTTT,CSVEDGAFF
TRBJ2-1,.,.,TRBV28,TGTGCCAGCAGTTTTGGGGGGGGCCGTAATGAGCAGTTCTTC,CASSFGGGRNEQFF
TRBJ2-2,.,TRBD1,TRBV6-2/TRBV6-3,TGTGCCAGCAGTTTCCAGACAGGGGAGGTCGACACCGGGGAGCTGTTTTTT,CASSFQTGEVDTGELFF
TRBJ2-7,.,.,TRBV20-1,TGCAGTGCTCCAAAAAGACCTGACAGGGGAGGGGTATACGAGCAGTACTTC,CSAPKRPDRGGVYEQYF
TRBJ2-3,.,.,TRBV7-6,TGTGCCAGCAGCCCTAATTTGCGGAGCACAGATACGCAGTATTTT,CASSPNLRSTDTQYF
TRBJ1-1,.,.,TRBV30,TGTGCCTGGGCCCCGAACACTGAAGCTTTCTTT,CAWAPNTEAFF
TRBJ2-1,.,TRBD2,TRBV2,TGTGCCAGCAGTGAATTTGGGACTAGCGGCTACAATGAGCAGTTCTTC,CASSEFGTSGYNEQFF
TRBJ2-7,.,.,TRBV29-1,TGCAGCGCGGTACGACAGCAAGGCTCCTACGAGCAGTACTTC,CSAVRQQGSYEQYF
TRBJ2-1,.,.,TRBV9,TGTGCCAGCAGCCCCCCAGGGGGGATCGATGAGCAGTTCTTC,CASSPPGGIDEQFF
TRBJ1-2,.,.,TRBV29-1,TGCAGCGTTGAAGCAGATTTCTATGGCTACACCTTC,CSVEADFYGYTF
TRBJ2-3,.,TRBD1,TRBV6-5,TGTGCCAGCAGTTACGACAGGGCCACTAGCACAGATACGCAGTATTTT,CASSYDRATSTDTQYF